Shown below are 21 T cell receptor beta chains from a single sample sequenced in a study of HIV-infected patients and healthy controls. The repertoire came from unfractionated whole blood and reflected all unsorted peripheral T cells. About 480 ng RNA was reverse transcribed with alpha and beta constant-region primers. Separate chain-specific third strand synthesis with multiplexing indices produced the alpha and beta libraries. Each CDR3 protein is one row after TCRdb ran MiXCR on the 5' RACE reads. The sample records several thousand distinct CDR3 sequences, about 7.3% being singletons. Sequencing was performed on blood, taken before antiretroviral therapy. These receptors came from an adult with HIV infection. The donor label of this sample is uncertain.

The chain has TRBV29-1 and TRBJ2-2; the match to TRBD2 covers 10 bases. The trim removed 4 bases at V and 6 bases at J, leaving 2 bases unmatched. From germline, CDR1 is SQVTM and CDR2 ANQGSEA. This CDR3 is 13 amino acids long. CDR3 coding DNA: TGCAGCGTTGCTACTAGCGGGGCCGGGGAGCTGTTTTTT. Translated, it gives CSVATSGAGELFF.

This clonotype was seen a handful of times. The V call is TRBV11-1, the J call TRBJ1-1; D remains ambiguous. V was pared by 3 bases and J by 9 bases, with 8 bases between. This CDR3 has 11 residues. Per the germline V gene, CDR1 is SGHAT and CDR2 is FQDESV (reference sequence). CDR3 sequence: CASSFTDQAFF. CDR3 coding DNA: TGTGCCAGCAGCTTTACAGATCAAGCTTTCTTT.

This clonotype has ten or more counts. The genes are TRBV4-1 and TRBJ2-3; D possibly uses TRBD1 or TRBD2 (5 bases each). Deletions cut 7 bases from V and 6 bases from J, with 14 bases between. CDR3 size: 13 residues. Germline CDR1 reads MGHRA; CDR2 reads YSYEKL. CDR3: CASNTAGTDTQYF. DNA of the CDR3: TGCGCCAGCAACACAGCCGGGACCGATACGCAGTATTTT.

This clonotype rates as medium-sized. The CDR3 reads CSARALREPGNTIYF. The CDR3 bases are TGCAGTGCTAGAGCCCTGAGGGAGCCTGGAAACACCATATATTTT. This chain uses TRBV20-1 with TRBJ1-3; D remains ambiguous. The V end lost 1 base, the J end lost 2 bases, and 12 bases lay between the germline ends. CDR3 length: 15 residues. Germline V gene lookup returns CDR1 DFQATT and CDR2 SNEGSKA (reference sequence).

The CDR3 DNA follows: TGTGCCACCAGCAGAGACCGGGGGACTGAAGCTTTCTTT. Translating it yields CATSRDRGTEAFF. V and J are TRBV15 and TRBJ1-1; D is perhaps TRBD1 (5 bases). This CDR3 has 13 residues. Trimming cost V 0 bases and J 5 bases, with 7 bases left between them. Germline CDR1 is LNHNV and CDR2 is YYDKDF (reference sequence).

In its sample, this clonotype was seen a few times. This chain joins TRBV29-1 and TRBJ2-5; D unclear. The CDR3 is 12 amino acids. Trimming left V 4 bases short and J 2 bases short, with 8 bases between. The germline V gene encodes CDR1 SQVTM and CDR2 ANQGSEA. The CDR3 nucleotides are TGCAGCGTTGTGCCCGGACAAGAGACCCAGTACTTC. Amino acids: CSVVPGQETQYF.

This clonotype was seen at least ten times. This chain uses TRBV5-4 with TRBJ2-3; 14 bases are a match to TRBD2. J was trimmed by 7 bases and V by 6 bases; bases with no gene match: 10. The germline V gene has CDR1 SGHNT and CDR2 YYREEE (reference sequence). The CDR3 has 16 amino acids. CDR3 loop: CASTSGTSGGSYTQYF. The DNA of the CDR3 is TGTGCCAGCACCAGTGGGACTAGCGGGGGATCTTATACGCAGTATTTT.

Ten or more counts support this clonotype. The chain has TRBV7-2 and TRBJ2-2; D gene uncertain. The CDR3 is 15 amino acids. Deletions cut 5 bases from V and 4 bases from J, with 14 bases between. Germline-derived CDR1 and CDR2 are SGHTA and FQGNSA. The DNA for the CDR3 is TGTGCCAGCAGCCCCACAGCTCCAAGCACCGGGGAGCTGTTTTTT. It specifies CASSPTAPSTGELFF.

This clonotype was recorded many times. The genes are TRBV2 and TRBJ1-5; no definite D call. V gave up 3 bases and J gave up 1 base, with 10 bases separating them. Per the germline V gene, CDR1 is SNHLY and CDR2 is FYNNEI. This CDR3 spans 15 amino acids. CDR3 nucleotide sequence: TGTGCCAGCAGTGATGACCTTGGAAGCAATCAGCCCCAGCATTTT. Encoded protein: CASSDDLGSNQPQHF.

This clonotype occurred many times. The genes are TRBV6-5 and TRBJ2-5; D not certain. V was shortened by 2 bases and J by 4 bases, with 8 bases between the two germline ends. The germline V gene has CDR1 MNHEY and CDR2 SVGAGI. CDR3 length: 13 amino acids. The CDR3 DNA reads TGTGCCAGCAGTTACCGCATTCGAGAGACCCAGTACTTC. Translation gives CASSYRIRETQYF.

This clonotype was seen repeatedly, ten times or more. V and J are TRBV2 and TRBJ1-5; 9 nucleotides agree with TRBD1. The CDR3 extends over 13 amino acids. The J segment lost 6 bases and the V segment lost 7 bases, leaving 4 bases of the junction unmatched. CDR1 is SNHLY, CDR2 FYNNEI, per germline. The CDR3 DNA follows: TGTGCCAGCACCAAGACAGGGGGTCAGCCCCAGCATTTT. As protein: CASTKTGGQPQHF.

This clonotype was detected many times. The gene calls are TRBV6-5 and TRBJ2-7, with 7 bases fitting TRBD1. The germline CDR1 and CDR2 sequences are MNHEY and SVGAGI. J gave up 2 bases and V 9 bases, and 7 bases lay outside the gene matches. The CDR3 runs to 13 residues. The CDR3 sequence: CASKDRETYEQYF. In DNA, the CDR3 is TGTGCCAGTAAAGACAGGGAGACCTACGAGCAGTACTTC.

This clonotype has a single count. The CDR3 here is CSARDRDRTEAFF. The CDR3 DNA reads TGCAGCGCAAGGGACAGGGATAGAACTGAAGCTTTCTTT. The V gene is TRBV29-1, the J gene TRBJ1-1, with TRBD1 matching 9 bases. Trimming took 7 bases from V and 5 from J; bases not matched to a gene: 8. Per the germline V gene, CDR1 is SQVTM and CDR2 is ANQGSEA. The CDR3 sequence is 13 residues long. Variable domain in full (rest from reference TRBV29-1 and TRBJ1-1): SAVISQKPSRDICQRGTSLTIQCQVDSQVTMMFWYRQQPGQSLTLIATANQGSEATYESGFVIDKFPISRPNLTFSTLTVSNMSPEDSSIYLCSARDRDRTEAFFGQGTRLTVV.

The chain couples TRBV7-6 to TRBJ2-7; D may be TRBD1 (6 bases). The V gene's germline CDR1 is SGHVS and CDR2 FNYEAQ. The CDR3 loop spans 14 amino acids. V lost 4 bases, J lost 0 bases, and 10 bases lay in between. CDR3 nucleotides: TGTGCCAGCAGCTCTAGACAGGACTCCTACGAGCAGTACTTC. Its protein product is CASSSRQDSYEQYF.

This clonotype was counted many times. The chain employs TRBV19 and TRBJ1-5; D possibly corresponds to TRBD1 (5 bases). V lost 4 bases, J lost 4 bases, and 14 bases lay in between. The germline CDR1 and CDR2 sequences are LNHDA and SQIVND (reference sequence). CDR3 size: 15 residues. The CDR3 reads CASSTVRASNQPQHF. DNA of the CDR3: TGTGCCAGTAGTACCGTCAGGGCTTCTAATCAGCCCCAGCATTTT.

This clonotype was counted at least ten times. The chain couples TRBV16 to TRBJ1-4; D gene uncertain. Trimming removed 1 base at V and 8 bases at J, with 14 bases between. Per the germline V gene, CDR1 is KGHSY and CDR2 is FQNENV. This CDR3 comprises 15 residues. The CDR3 loop reads CASSQLDPLGEKLFF. As DNA, the CDR3 is TGTGCCAGCAGCCAATTGGACCCCCTCGGGGAAAAACTGTTTTTT.

Ten or more counts support this clonotype. The V gene is TRBV28, the J gene TRBJ1-2; weak D call: TRBD1 (6 bases). The CDR3 has 13 amino acids. Trimming left V 10 bases short and J 3 bases short, with 15 bases between. Germline V CDR1 and CDR2: MDHEN, SYDVKM. CDR3 bases: TGTGCCACCTACCCGGGACATCACTATGGCTACACCTTC. Its protein product is CATYPGHHYGYTF.

The rearrangement uses TRBV7-3 and TRBJ2-3, with D possibly matching TRBD2 (5 bases). V lost 5 bases and J 2 bases, leaving 17 bases between the germline ends. The CDR3 length is 16 residues. Germline V gene data show CDR1 as SGHTA and CDR2 as FQGTGA. CDR3 protein: CASSPTGGSPTDTQYF. The CDR3 DNA sequence: TGTGCCAGCAGCCCGACCGGAGGCAGTCCCACAGATACGCAGTATTTT.

This clonotype has a count of ten or more. The chain carries TRBV7-9 and TRBJ2-4; a weak D match, TRBD1 (6 bases). The CDR3 length is 11 residues. Germline V gene sequence: CDR1 SEHNR, CDR2 FQNEAQ (reference sequence). With 11 bases removed from V and 8 bases from J, the gap between germline ends came to 13 bases. Here the CDR3 reads CASDSKDIQYF. The DNA for the CDR3 is TGTGCCTCGGACAGCAAGGACATTCAGTACTTC. The full variable domain, completed using reference TRBV7-9 and TRBJ2-4, is DTGVSQNPRHKITKRGQNVTFRCDPISEHNRLYWYRQTLGQGPEFLTYFQNEAQLEKSRLLSDRFSAERPKGSFSTLEIQRTEQGDSAMYLCASDSKDIQYFGAGTRLSVL.

This clonotype occurred many times. The V call is TRBV4-1, the J call TRBJ1-3, with no clear D. V shed 1 base and J shed 0 bases, with 7 bases lying between them. This CDR3 has 15 residues. Looked up from germline, CDR1 is MGHRA and CDR2 is YSYEKL. This chain's CDR3 is CASSQGLGSGNTIYF. The CDR3 DNA reads TGCGCCAGCAGCCAAGGACTTGGCTCTGGAAACACCATATATTTT.

This clonotype was counted only a few times. The chain is built from TRBV11-3 and TRBJ2-1; 7 nucleotides align to TRBD1. V trimming: 4 bases; J trimming: 9 bases; junction bases outside the gene matches: 12. CDR1 is SGHNT, CDR2 YENEEA, per germline. The CDR3 is 15 residues long. The CDR3 protein is CASSSTGANFGEQFF. For the CDR3, the DNA is TGTGCCAGCAGCTCTACAGGGGCGAATTTCGGTGAGCAGTTCTTC.